This section outlines one T cell receptor (beta chain) sequence together with its context. CDR3 length equals 15 residues. Germline loops: CDR1 SGHDT, CDR2 YYEEEE. Losses at the gene ends were 4 bases for V and 4 bases for J; bases not matched to a gene: 7. Source study methods: Estimated nucleated cell counts came from reference gene primer amplification. Repertoires were generated with immunoSEQ multiplex PCR, while TCRdb's copy carries only in-frame clones and drops some. V and J calls and clone size are given by that table; D and trimming were obtained from the DNA. This sample has approximately 210,000 clones; approximately 73% occur once, and the top ten carry roughly a sixth. These data come from a study of blood T cell repertoires in COVID-19.

V and J are TRBV5-6 and TRBJ2-7; TRBD2 matches 11 bases. Source material: PBMCs or T cells enriched from blood (not recorded which). This sequence was found in a woman aged 45-59 years with acute COVID-19. The CDR3 is CASSGTSGGRYEQYV. DNA for the CDR3: TGTGCCAGCAGCGGAACTAGCGGGGGAAGGTACGAGCAGTACGTC.